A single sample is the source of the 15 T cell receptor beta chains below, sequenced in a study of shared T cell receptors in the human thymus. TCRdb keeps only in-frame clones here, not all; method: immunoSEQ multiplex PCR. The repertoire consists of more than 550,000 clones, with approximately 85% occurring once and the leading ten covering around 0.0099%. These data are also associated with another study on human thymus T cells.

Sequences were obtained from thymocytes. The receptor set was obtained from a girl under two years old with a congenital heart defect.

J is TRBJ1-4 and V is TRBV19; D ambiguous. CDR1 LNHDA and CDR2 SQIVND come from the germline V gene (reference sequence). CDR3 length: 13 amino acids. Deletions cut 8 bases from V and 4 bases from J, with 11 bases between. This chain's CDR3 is CASSGRYNEKLFF. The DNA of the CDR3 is TGTGCCAGTTCCGGGAGGTATAATGAAAAACTGTTTTTT.

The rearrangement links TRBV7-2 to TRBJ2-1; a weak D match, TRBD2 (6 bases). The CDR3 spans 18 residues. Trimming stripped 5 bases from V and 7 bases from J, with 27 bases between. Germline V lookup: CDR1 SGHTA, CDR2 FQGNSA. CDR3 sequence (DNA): TGTGCCAGCAGCCGAGGCTGGGCGGGAAAATCTTTTAGTAATGAGCAGTTCTTC. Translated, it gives CASSRGWAGKSFSNEQFF.

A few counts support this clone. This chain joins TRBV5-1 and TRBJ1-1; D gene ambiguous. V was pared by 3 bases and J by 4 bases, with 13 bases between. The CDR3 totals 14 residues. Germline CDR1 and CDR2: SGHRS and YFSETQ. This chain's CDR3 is CASSSQREGTEAFF. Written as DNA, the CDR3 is TGCGCCAGCAGCTCTCAGAGGGAGGGCACTGAAGCTTTCTTT. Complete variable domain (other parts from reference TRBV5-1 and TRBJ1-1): KAGVTQTPRYLIKTRGQQVTLSCSPISGHRSVSWYQQTPGQGLQFLFEYFSETQRNKGNFPGRFSGRQFSNSRSEMNVSTLELGDSALYLCASSSQREGTEAFFGQGTRLTVV.

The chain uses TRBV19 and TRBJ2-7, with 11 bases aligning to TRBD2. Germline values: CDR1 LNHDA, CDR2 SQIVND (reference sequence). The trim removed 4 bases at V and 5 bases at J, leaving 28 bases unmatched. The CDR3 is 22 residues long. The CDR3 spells CASSTDTLRLAGGNAATDEQYF. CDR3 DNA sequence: TGTGCCAGTAGTACCGACACTCTTCGCCTAGCGGGGGGAAATGCCGCCACAGACGAGCAGTACTTC.

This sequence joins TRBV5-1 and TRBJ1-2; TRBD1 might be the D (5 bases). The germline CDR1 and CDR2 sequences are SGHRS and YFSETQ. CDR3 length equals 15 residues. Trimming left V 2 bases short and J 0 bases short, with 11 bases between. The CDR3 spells CASSFRQQTNYGYTF. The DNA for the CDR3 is TGCGCCAGCAGCTTCCGACAGCAAACTAACTATGGCTACACCTTC. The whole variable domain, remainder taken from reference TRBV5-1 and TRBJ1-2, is KAGVTQTPRYLIKTRGQQVTLSCSPISGHRSVSWYQQTPGQGLQFLFEYFSETQRNKGNFPGRFSGRQFSNSRSEMNVSTLELGDSALYLCASSFRQQTNYGYTFGSGTRLTVV.

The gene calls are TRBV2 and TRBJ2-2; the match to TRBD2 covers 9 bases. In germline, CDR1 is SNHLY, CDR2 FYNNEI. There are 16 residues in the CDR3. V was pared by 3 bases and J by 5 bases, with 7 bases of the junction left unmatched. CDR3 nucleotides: TGTGCCAGCAGTGATCTGGGACTAGCACTGACCGGGGAGCTGTTTTTT. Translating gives CASSDLGLALTGELFF.

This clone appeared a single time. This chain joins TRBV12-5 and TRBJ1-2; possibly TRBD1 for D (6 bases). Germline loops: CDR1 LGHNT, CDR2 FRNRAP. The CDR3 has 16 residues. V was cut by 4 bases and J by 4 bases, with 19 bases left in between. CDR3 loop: CASGSQKRGAPYGYTF. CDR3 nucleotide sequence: TGTGCTAGTGGTTCGCAAAAACGGGGGGCCCCCTATGGCTACACCTTC. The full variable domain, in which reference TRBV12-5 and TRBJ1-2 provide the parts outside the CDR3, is DARVTQTPRHKVTEMGQEVTMRCQPILGHNTVFWYRQTMMQGLELLAYFRNRAPLDDSGMPKDRFSAEMPDATLATLKIQPSEPRDSAVYFCASGSQKRGAPYGYTFGSGTRLTVV.

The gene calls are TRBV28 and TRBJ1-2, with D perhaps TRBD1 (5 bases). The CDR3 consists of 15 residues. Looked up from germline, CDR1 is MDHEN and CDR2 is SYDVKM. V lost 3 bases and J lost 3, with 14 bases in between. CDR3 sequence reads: CASSFRVGEDYGYTF. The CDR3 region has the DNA TGTGCCAGCAGTTTCAGGGTTGGTGAGGACTATGGCTACACCTTC.

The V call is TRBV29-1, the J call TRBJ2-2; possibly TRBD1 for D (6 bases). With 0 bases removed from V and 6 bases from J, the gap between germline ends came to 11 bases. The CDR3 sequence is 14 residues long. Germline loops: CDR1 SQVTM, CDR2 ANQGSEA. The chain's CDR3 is CSVEENRASGELFF. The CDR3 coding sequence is TGCAGCGTTGAAGAGAACAGGGCTTCCGGGGAGCTGTTTTTT.

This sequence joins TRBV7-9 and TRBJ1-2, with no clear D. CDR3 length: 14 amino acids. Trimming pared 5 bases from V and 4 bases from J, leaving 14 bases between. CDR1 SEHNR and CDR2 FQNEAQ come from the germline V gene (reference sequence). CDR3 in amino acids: CASSPDGISYGYTF. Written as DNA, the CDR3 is TGTGCCAGCAGCCCCGACGGGATAAGCTATGGCTACACCTTC.

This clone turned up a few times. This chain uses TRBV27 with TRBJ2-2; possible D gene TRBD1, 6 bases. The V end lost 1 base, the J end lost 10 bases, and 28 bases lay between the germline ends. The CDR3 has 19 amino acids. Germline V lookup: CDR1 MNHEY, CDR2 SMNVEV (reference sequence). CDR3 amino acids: CASSLWGRWGLARDPELFF. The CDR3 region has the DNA TGTGCCAGCAGTTTATGGGGGCGGTGGGGGCTAGCTAGGGATCCGGAGCTGTTTTTT.

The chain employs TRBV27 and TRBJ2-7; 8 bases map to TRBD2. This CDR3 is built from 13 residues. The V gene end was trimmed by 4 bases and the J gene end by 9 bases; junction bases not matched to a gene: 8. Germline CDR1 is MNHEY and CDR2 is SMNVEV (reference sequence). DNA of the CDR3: TGTGCCAGCAGTTCCGGGGGGGGTATCGGGCAGTACTTC. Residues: CASSSGGGIGQYF.

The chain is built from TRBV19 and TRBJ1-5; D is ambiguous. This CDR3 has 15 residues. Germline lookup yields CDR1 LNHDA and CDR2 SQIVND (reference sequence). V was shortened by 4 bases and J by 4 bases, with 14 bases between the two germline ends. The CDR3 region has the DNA TGTGCCAGTAGTAGAACCAGCACAGAAAATCAGCCCCAGCATTTT. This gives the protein CASSRTSTENQPQHF.

The CDR3 here is CASSELQGSYSGNTIYF. The CDR3, as DNA: TGTGCCAGCAGCGAATTACAGGGGTCATACTCTGGAAACACCATATATTTT. The V and J genes are TRBV12-1 and TRBJ1-3; the D call of TRBD1 is as the table states it, not checked on the DNA. TRBV12-1 is labeled a pseudogene. The CDR3 sequence is 17 residues long.

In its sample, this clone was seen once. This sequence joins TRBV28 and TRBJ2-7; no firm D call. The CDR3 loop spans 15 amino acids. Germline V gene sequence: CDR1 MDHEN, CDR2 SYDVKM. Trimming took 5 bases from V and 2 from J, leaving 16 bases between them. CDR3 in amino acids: CASSPIEPSPYEQYF. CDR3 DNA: TGTGCCAGCAGTCCTATCGAGCCTTCCCCCTACGAGCAGTACTTC.